These 27 T cell receptor beta chains were all obtained from the same sample, sequenced in a study of neurological immune-mediated disorders. TCRdb reanalysed the 5' RACE reads using MiXCR and keeps one entry per CDR3 protein. The sample has just over 30,000 distinct CDR3 sequences, around 4% seen once. Sequencing input: CD4+ T cells from blood. The receptors here all came from a middle-aged woman in good health.

This clonotype occurred many times. The genes are TRBV2 and TRBJ2-3, with D possibly matching TRBD2 (6 bases). Germline CDR1 is SNHLY and CDR2 is FYNNEI. This CDR3 region has 15 residues. Trimming cost V 6 bases and J 2 bases, with 15 bases left between them. CDR3 residues: CASSSPSANTDTQYF. Here the CDR3 DNA reads TGTGCCAGCAGCTCGCCTAGCGCTAACACAGATACGCAGTATTTT. Using reference TRBV2 and TRBJ2-3 for the parts outside the CDR3, the full variable domain is EPEVTQTPSHQVTQMGQEVILRCVPISNHLYFYWYRQILGQKVEFLVSFYNNEISEKSEIFDDQFSVERPDGSNFTLKIRSTKLEDSAMYFCASSSPSANTDTQYFGPGTRLTVL.

This clonotype has at least ten counts. This rearrangement joins TRBV28 to TRBJ2-7; the match to TRBD2 covers 11 bases. V shed 9 bases and J 4 bases; nucleotides not matched to a gene: 5. Germline values: CDR1 MDHEN, CDR2 SYDVKM. This CDR3 is 13 amino acids long. The CDR3 DNA follows: TGTGCCAGTGGCGCTAGCGGGAGGTACGAGCAGTACTTC. This codes for CASGASGRYEQYF.

This clonotype was observed at least ten times. V usage is TRBV7-8 and J usage is TRBJ1-6; D ambiguous. V was pared by 0 bases and J by 10 bases, with 16 bases between. The CDR3 runs 16 residues. CDR1 is SGHVS and CDR2 is FQNEAQ in the germline V gene. The chain's CDR3 is CASSLALPRLGSPLHF. DNA for the CDR3: TGTGCCAGCAGCTTAGCACTACCGCGCTTGGGCTCACCCCTCCACTTT.

This clonotype was recorded at least ten times. The genes are TRBV4-1 and TRBJ2-4, with 14 bases lining up with TRBD2. The CDR3 is 19 residues long. CDR1 and CDR2 (germline): MGHRA, YSYEKL. With 0 bases clipped from V and 0 bases from J, the junction kept 4 bases outside the gene matches. CDR3 DNA sequence: TGCGCCAGCAGCCAAGAAGGGACTAGCGGGGGATTAGCCAAAAACATTCAGTACTTC. Its translation is CASSQEGTSGGLAKNIQYF.

In its sample, this clonotype was seen many times. The chain combines TRBV20-1 with TRBJ2-7, with TRBD1 identical over 10 bases. The CDR3 contains 12 residues. CDR1 and CDR2 (germline): DFQATT, SNEGSKA (reference sequence). The CDR3 region has the DNA TGCAGGGTGACAGGGGGCCACTACGAGCAGTACTTC. This translates into CRVTGGHYEQYF.

This clonotype was recorded many times. This chain uses TRBV5-1 with TRBJ2-3; D uncertain. The CDR3 is made up of 13 amino acids. Trimming stripped 2 bases from V and 1 base from J, with 5 bases between. Germline V gene lookup returns CDR1 SGHRS and CDR2 YFSETQ. Here the CDR3 reads CASSFSGTDTQYF. DNA for the CDR3: TGCGCCAGCAGCTTCAGCGGCACAGATACGCAGTATTTT.

This clonotype was detected ten times or more. This chain joins TRBV28 and TRBJ2-1; D is unclear. The V and J ends lost 2 bases and 5 bases respectively, with 7 bases between them. The CDR3 runs to 13 residues. Germline-derived CDR1 and CDR2 are MDHEN and SYDVKM. The DNA of the CDR3 is TGTGCCAGCAGTTTACAACCGAACAATGAGCAGTTCTTC. Translating gives CASSLQPNNEQFF. The complete variable domain, with remaining parts taken from reference TRBV28 and TRBJ2-1, reads DVKVTQSSRYLVKRTGEKVFLECVQDMDHENMFWYRQDPGLGLRLIYFSYDVKMKEKGDIPEGYSVSREKKERFSLILESASTNQTSMYLCASSLQPNNEQFFGPGTRLTVL.

This clonotype was counted many times. The rearrangement joins TRBV5-1 to TRBJ1-2; D perhaps matches TRBD1 (5 bases). Trimming took off 3 bases at V and 4 bases at J, with 16 bases between the two ends. This CDR3 contains 15 residues. Germline CDR1 SGHRS, CDR2 YFSETQ. CDR3 bases: TGCGCCAGCAGCTGGGGTCTGGGGGATCTCTATGGCTACACCTTC. Its translation is CASSWGLGDLYGYTF.

This clonotype was observed many times. The V call is TRBV20-1, the J call TRBJ2-7; D ambiguous. Deletions cut 7 bases from V and 0 bases from J, with 13 bases between. Germline V gives CDR1 DFQATT, CDR2 SNEGSKA (reference sequence). This CDR3 contains 13 residues. The CDR3 DNA reads TGCAGTGTCAAACAGTCAAGCTCCTACGAGCAGTACTTC. Its protein product is CSVKQSSSYEQYF.

This clonotype is a singleton in its sample. Sequence at one end of the junction differs from germline and may be a read error. This chain uses TRBV10-2 with TRBJ2-4; the match to TRBD2 covers 7 bases. Germline V gene lookup returns CDR1 WSHSY and CDR2 SAAADI. The CDR3 has 16 amino acids. The DNA of the CDR3 is TGCGCCAGCAGAATTAGTGGGGGGGAATTTCAAAACATTCAGAACTTC. Translation: CASRISGGEFQNIQNF.

This clonotype came up many times. The chain recombines TRBV28 with TRBJ1-2; tentatively, D is TRBD1 (6 bases). V was shortened by 8 bases and J by 5 bases, with 21 bases between the two germline ends. CDR1 is MDHEN and CDR2 is SYDVKM in the germline V gene. The CDR3 totals 15 residues. The CDR3 loop is CASGSSGGGTYGYTF. The CDR3 bases are TGTGCCAGCGGGTCCTCGGGGGGGGGCACATATGGCTACACCTTC.

This clonotype was seen many times. The chain is built from TRBV5-1 and TRBJ2-7, with TRBD2 as a possible D gene (5 bases). Germline loops: CDR1 SGHRS, CDR2 YFSETQ. The CDR3 runs to 17 residues. The V end lost 0 bases, the J end lost 4 bases, and 20 bases lay between the germline ends. The CDR3 is CASSLALRGNSVYEQYF. CDR3 in DNA: TGCGCCAGCAGCTTGGCCCTCCGAGGGAACAGCGTTTACGAGCAGTACTTC.

This clonotype was observed a few times. This sequence joins TRBV23-1 and TRBJ2-7; 7 positions match TRBD1. TRBV23-1 is filed as an ORF, its function uncertain. The trim removed 9 bases at V and 3 bases at J, leaving 14 bases unmatched. CDR3 length: 15 amino acids. The CDR3 here is CARLTDDRDNYEQYF. The CDR3 DNA follows: TGCGCCAGGCTCACCGACGACAGGGACAACTACGAGCAGTACTTC.

This clonotype has ten or more counts. The V call is TRBV5-1, the J call TRBJ2-7; TRBD1 might be the D (6 bases). V was shortened by 6 bases and J by 2 bases, with 9 bases between the two germline ends. CDR3 length equals 12 residues. Germline-derived CDR1 and CDR2 are SGHRS and YFSETQ. The CDR3 reads CASKGGAYEQYF. CDR3 bases: TGCGCCAGCAAAGGGGGTGCCTACGAGCAGTACTTC.

There are many counts of this clonotype. This chain's CDR3 is CASSQYGQPYGYTF. The CDR3 nucleotides are TGCGCCAGCAGCCAATATGGACAGCCTTATGGCTACACCTTC. The chain couples TRBV4-1 to TRBJ1-2, with D possibly matching TRBD1 (6 bases). This CDR3 contains 14 residues. V was cut by 2 bases and J by 5 bases, with 12 bases left in between. Germline V gene lookup returns CDR1 MGHRA and CDR2 YSYEKL.

This clonotype was detected many times. The J gene is TRBJ2-2, the V gene TRBV5-1; perhaps TRBD1 as D (6 bases). The CDR3 is 16 residues long. V lost 0 bases and J lost 5, with 14 bases in between. Germline CDR1 and CDR2: SGHRS and YFSETQ. The CDR3 sequence is CASSLAAKQGTGELFF. The CDR3 DNA sequence: TGCGCCAGCAGCTTGGCCGCCAAACAGGGTACCGGGGAGCTGTTTTTT.

The sample holds many counts of this clonotype. The V gene is TRBV29-1, the J gene TRBJ2-3; 7 bases are a match to TRBD2. The germline CDR1 and CDR2 sequences are SQVTM and ANQGSEA. This CDR3 is built from 15 residues. V lost 4 bases and J lost 0; bases outside the gene matches: 7. The CDR3: CSVASRGNSTDTQYF. In DNA, the CDR3 is TGCAGCGTTGCCTCGCGGGGGAATAGCACAGATACGCAGTATTTT.

This clonotype was seen at least ten times. The rearrangement uses TRBV6-6 and TRBJ2-3; D may be TRBD2 (6 bases). This CDR3 is built from 15 residues. V gave up 7 bases and J gave up 3 bases, with 17 bases separating them. Germline CDR1 and CDR2: MNHNY and SVGAGI (reference sequence). The CDR3 protein is CASMFLGSKTDTQYF. Written as DNA, the CDR3 is TGTGCCAGCATGTTTCTCGGGAGTAAGACAGATACGCAGTATTTT.

In its sample, this clonotype was seen many times. V gene TRBV29-1 combines with J gene TRBJ1-1; D uncertain. Germline CDR1 reads SQVTM; CDR2 reads ANQGSEA. This CDR3 is built from 10 residues. The DNA of the CDR3 is TGCAGTTCCAAGGTCACTGAAGCTTTCTTT. As protein: CSSKVTEAFF.

This clonotype was counted at least ten times. The chain couples TRBV7-9 to TRBJ2-1; 9 bases are shared with TRBD2. The CDR3 is 17 amino acids. Germline-derived CDR1 and CDR2 are SEHNR and FQNEAQ (reference sequence). V shed 4 bases, J shed 1 base, and the junction held 8 bases outside the gene matches. CDR3 nucleotides: TGTGCCAGCAGCTACGGGTTTAGCGGGAGATCCTACAATGAGCAGTTCTTC. Translating it yields CASSYGFSGRSYNEQFF.

This clonotype was recorded at least ten times. The chain couples TRBV2 to TRBJ2-5; D might be TRBD1 (5 bases). Trimming left V 5 bases short and J 4 bases short, with 14 bases between. The CDR3 is 14 amino acids. The germline V gene encodes CDR1 SNHLY and CDR2 FYNNEI. This CDR3 reads CASSKTGAAETQYF. CDR3 in DNA: TGTGCCAGCAGTAAAACAGGAGCAGCAGAGACCCAGTACTTC.

This clonotype is medium-sized. The V gene is TRBV6-5, the J gene TRBJ2-1; D possibly corresponds to TRBD2 (6 bases). The germline gives CDR1 MNHEY, CDR2 SVGAGI. The CDR3 has 11 residues. V lost 6 bases and J 10 bases, leaving 10 bases between the germline ends. CDR3 sequence: CASSGTFEQFF. CDR3 nucleotide sequence: TGTGCCAGCAGCGGGACTTTCGAGCAGTTCTTC.

This clonotype is categorized as medium-sized. This chain links TRBV29-1 with TRBJ2-3; 7 bases map to TRBD1. The germline CDR1 and CDR2 sequences are SQVTM and ANQGSEA. The CDR3 length is 13 residues. J lost 2 bases, V lost 5 bases, and 4 bases had no gene match. CDR3 nucleotides: TGCAGCGTTCCAGGGGGAGACACAGATACGCAGTATTTT. Residues: CSVPGGDTDTQYF.

This clonotype has ten or more counts. CDR3 bases: TGTGCCAGCCCTCCGGGCCTCCAAAAAGAGACCCAGTACTTC. This codes for CASPPGLQKETQYF. V and J are TRBV6-5 and TRBJ2-5; D gene uncertain. Trimming removed 8 bases at V and 3 bases at J, with 16 bases between. This CDR3 has 14 residues. Per the germline V gene, CDR1 is MNHEY and CDR2 is SVGAGI.

This clonotype was counted ten times or more. The J gene is TRBJ1-1, the V gene TRBV20-1; D is unresolved. Trimming took off 3 bases at V and 2 bases at J, with 10 bases between the two ends. The CDR3 runs 13 residues. The V gene's germline CDR1 is DFQATT and CDR2 SNEGSKA (reference sequence). This chain's CDR3 is CSASPNLNTEAFF. CDR3 in DNA: TGCAGTGCTAGTCCGAACCTAAACACTGAAGCTTTCTTT.

This clonotype was seen repeatedly, ten times or more. This sequence joins TRBV20-1 and TRBJ1-6; 10 bases line up with TRBD1. V lost 3 bases to trimming and J lost 8 bases; unmatched junction nucleotides: 7. The CDR3 consists of 15 residues. Germline CDR1 DFQATT, CDR2 SNEGSKA (reference sequence). This CDR3 reads CSARGMDRGDSPLHF. For the CDR3, the DNA is TGCAGTGCTAGGGGTATGGACAGGGGGGATTCACCCCTCCACTTT.

This clonotype was seen a handful of times. The V call is TRBV5-5, the J call TRBJ1-2; weak D call: TRBD1 (5 bases). The CDR3 contains 13 residues. The V gene lost 4 bases and the J gene lost 8 bases, with 15 bases spanning the gap. Germline CDR1 reads SGHKS; CDR2 reads YYEKEE (reference sequence). CDR3 region: CASSLTGGSGYTF. The CDR3 DNA reads as TGTGCCAGCAGCCTCACCGGGGGGAGCGGCTACACCTTC.